This section outlines one T cell receptor beta chain sequence together with its context. The CDR3 has 14 residues. Germline V CDR1 and CDR2: KGHSH, LQKENI. V was clipped by 5 bases and J by 0 bases, with 10 bases between them. Repertoires were generated with immunoSEQ multiplex PCR, while TCRdb's copy carries only in-frame clones and drops some. The sample holds over 25,000 clones, around three quarters seen once. This entry belongs to a study of PD-L1 blockade in urothelial cancer. The sample's time point: peripheral blood 6 weeks after treatment start. The rearrangement joins TRBV18 to TRBJ1-1, with D maybe TRBD1 (6 bases). The sequence derives from a man between 65 and 79 years old with urothelial cancer. The sequenced sample was PBMCs, obtained around atezolizumab (anti-PD-L1) treatment. In DNA, the CDR3 is TGTGCCAGCTCAATACAGGGTCTGAACACTGAAGCTTTCTTT. Its translation is CASSIQGLNTEAFF.